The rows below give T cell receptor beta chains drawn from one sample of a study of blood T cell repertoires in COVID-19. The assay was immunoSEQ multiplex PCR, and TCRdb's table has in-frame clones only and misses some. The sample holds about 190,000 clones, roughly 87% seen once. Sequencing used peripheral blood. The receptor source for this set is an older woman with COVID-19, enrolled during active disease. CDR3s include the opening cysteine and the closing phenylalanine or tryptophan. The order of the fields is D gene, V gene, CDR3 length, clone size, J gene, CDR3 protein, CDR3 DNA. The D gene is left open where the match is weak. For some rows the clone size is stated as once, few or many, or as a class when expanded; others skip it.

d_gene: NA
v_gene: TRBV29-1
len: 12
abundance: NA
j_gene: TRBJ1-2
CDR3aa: CSVETGGRGYTF
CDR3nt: TGCAGCGTTGAAACGGGAGGAAGGGGCTACACCTTC

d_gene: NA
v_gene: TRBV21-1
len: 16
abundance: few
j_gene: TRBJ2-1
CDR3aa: CASRILRDRDYNEQFF
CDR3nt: TGTGCCAGCCGTATCCTCCGGGACAGGGATTACAATGAGCAGTTCTTC

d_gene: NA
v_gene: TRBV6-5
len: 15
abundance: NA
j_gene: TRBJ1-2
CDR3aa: CASSDYSTGGPGYTF
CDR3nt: TGTGCCAGCAGCGATTACTCCACCGGGGGACCCGGCTACACCTTC

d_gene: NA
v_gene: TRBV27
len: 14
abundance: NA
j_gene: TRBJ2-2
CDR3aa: CASSSRWNTGELFF
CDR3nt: TGTGCCAGCTCTAGCCGGTGGAACACCGGGGAGCTGTTTTTT

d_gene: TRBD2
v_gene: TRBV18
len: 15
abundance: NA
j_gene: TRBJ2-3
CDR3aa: CASSGGTSGTRPQYF
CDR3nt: TGTGCCAGCTCAGGCGGGACTAGCGGGACCCGGCCGCAGTATTTT

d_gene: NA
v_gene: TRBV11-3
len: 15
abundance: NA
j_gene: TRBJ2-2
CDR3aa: CASSLDSQATGELFF
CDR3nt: TGTGCCAGCAGCTTAGATTCGCAAGCCACCGGGGAGCTGTTTTTT

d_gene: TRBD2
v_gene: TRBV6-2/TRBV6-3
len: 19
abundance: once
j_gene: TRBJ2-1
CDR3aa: CASSYSGLAGGPFANEQFF
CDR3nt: TGTGCCAGCAGTTACTCGGGACTAGCGGGAGGGCCCTTTGCTAATGAGCAGTTCTTC

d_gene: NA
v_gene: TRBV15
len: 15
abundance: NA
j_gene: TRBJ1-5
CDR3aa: CATSRGGQFDQPQHF
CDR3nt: TGTGCCACCAGCAGAGGAGGACAGTTTGATCAGCCCCAGCATTTT

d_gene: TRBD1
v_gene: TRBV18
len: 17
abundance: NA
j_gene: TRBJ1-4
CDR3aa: CASSPGQGQRVGEKLFF
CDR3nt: TGTGCCAGCTCACCGGGACAGGGTCAACGAGTAGGAGAAAAACTGTTTTTT

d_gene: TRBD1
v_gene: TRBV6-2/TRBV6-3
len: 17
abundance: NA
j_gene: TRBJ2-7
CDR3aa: CASSYPTDRAGRYEQYF
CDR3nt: TGTGCCAGCAGTTACCCGACAGACAGGGCAGGGCGCTACGAGCAGTACTTC

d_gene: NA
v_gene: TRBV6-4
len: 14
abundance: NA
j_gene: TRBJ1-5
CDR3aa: CASRTSGRNQPQHF
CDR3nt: TGTGCCAGCAGGACGTCAGGGCGGAATCAGCCCCAGCATTTT

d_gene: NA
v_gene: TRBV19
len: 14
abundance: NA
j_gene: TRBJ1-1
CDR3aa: CASSNRRTVSEAFF
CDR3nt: TGTGCCAGTAGTAACCGACGGACAGTCAGTGAAGCTTTCTTT

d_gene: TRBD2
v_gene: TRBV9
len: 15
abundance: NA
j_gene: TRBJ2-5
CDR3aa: CASSIVAGASETQYF
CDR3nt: TGTGCCAGCAGTATCGTGGCGGGAGCTAGCGAGACCCAGTACTTC

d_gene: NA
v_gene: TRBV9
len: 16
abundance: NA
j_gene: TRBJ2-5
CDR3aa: CASSVDPWLEGETQYF
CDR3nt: TGTGCCAGCAGCGTAGACCCTTGGCTAGAAGGAGAGACCCAGTACTTC

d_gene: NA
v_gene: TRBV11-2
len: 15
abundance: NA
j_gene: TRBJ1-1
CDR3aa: CASSALPDSDTEAFF
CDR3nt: TGTGCCAGCAGCGCGTTACCTGACTCAGACACTGAAGCTTTCTTT

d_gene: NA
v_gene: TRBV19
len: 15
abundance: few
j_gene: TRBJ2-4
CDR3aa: CASSSQVLAKNIQYF
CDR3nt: TGTGCCAGTAGCTCACAGGTGCTAGCCAAAAACATTCAGTACTTC

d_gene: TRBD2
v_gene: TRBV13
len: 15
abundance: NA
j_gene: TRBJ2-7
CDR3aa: CASSWRGLAAYEQYF
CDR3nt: TGTGCCAGCAGCTGGAGGGGACTAGCGGCCTACGAGCAGTACTTC

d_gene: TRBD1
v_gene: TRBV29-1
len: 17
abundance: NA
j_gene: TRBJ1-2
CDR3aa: CSVQPAGTGAFGGGYTF
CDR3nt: TGCAGCGTCCAGCCCGCCGGGACAGGGGCTTTCGGCGGTGGCTACACCTTC

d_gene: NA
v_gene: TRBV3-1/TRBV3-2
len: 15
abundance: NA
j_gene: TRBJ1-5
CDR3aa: CASSQGKGDNQPQHF
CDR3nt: TGTGCCAGCAGCCAAGGGAAAGGGGACAATCAGCCCCAGCATTTT

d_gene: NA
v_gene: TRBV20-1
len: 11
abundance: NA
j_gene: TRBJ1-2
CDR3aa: CSGGVNYGYTF
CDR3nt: TGCAGTGGTGGAGTTAACTATGGCTACACCTTC

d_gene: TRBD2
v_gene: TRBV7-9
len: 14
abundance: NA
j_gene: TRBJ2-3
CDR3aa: CASSFLAATDTQYF
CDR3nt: TGTGCCAGCAGCTTCCTAGCGGCCACAGATACGCAGTATTTT

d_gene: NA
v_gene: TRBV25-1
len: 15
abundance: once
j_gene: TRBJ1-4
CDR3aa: CASSDPRQINEKLFF
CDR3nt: TGTGCCAGCAGTGACCCTCGACAGATTAATGAAAAACTGTTTTTT

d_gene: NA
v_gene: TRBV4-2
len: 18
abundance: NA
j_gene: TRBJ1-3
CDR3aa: CASSSRREDSVSGNTIYF
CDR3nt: TGTGCCAGCAGCTCCCGCCGGGAGGACAGCGTCTCTGGAAACACCATATATTTT

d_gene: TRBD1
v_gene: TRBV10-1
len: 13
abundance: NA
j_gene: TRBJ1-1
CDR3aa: CASSESHRGETFF
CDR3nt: TGCGCCAGCAGTGAGTCCCACAGGGGTGAGACTTTCTTT

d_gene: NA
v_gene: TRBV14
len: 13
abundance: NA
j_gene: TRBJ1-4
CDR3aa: CASSPGRTEKLFF
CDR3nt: TGTGCCAGCAGCCCAGGGAGGACTGAAAAACTGTTTTTT

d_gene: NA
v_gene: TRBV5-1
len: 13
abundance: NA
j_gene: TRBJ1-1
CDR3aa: CASSLDLTTEAFF
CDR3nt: TGCGCCAGCAGCTTGGACTTAACGACTGAAGCTTTCTTT

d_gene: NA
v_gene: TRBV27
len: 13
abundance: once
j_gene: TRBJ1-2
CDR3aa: CASSFAAGGGYTF
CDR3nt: TGTGCCAGCAGTTTCGCCGCGGGGGGTGGCTACACCTTC

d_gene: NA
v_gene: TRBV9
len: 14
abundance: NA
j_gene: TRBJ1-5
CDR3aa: CASSSRGGSQPQHF
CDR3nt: TGTGCCAGCAGCTCCCGGGGGGGTAGTCAGCCCCAGCATTTT

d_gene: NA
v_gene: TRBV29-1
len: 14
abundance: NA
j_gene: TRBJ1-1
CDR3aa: CSVSGSGWDTEAFF
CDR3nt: TGCAGCGTCTCCGGGTCAGGGTGGGACACTGAAGCTTTCTTT

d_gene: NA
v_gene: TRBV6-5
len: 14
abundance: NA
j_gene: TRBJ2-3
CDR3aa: CASSPTVSTDTQYF
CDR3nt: TGTGCCAGCAGTCCGACAGTTAGCACAGATACGCAGTATTTT

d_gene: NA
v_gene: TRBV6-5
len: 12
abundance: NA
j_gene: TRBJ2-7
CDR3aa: CASNIDRHEQYF
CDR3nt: TGTGCCAGCAATATAGACAGGCACGAGCAGTACTTC

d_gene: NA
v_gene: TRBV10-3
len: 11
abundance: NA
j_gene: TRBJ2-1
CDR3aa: CAISERGEQFF
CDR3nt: TGTGCCATCAGTGAAAGGGGGGAGCAGTTCTTC

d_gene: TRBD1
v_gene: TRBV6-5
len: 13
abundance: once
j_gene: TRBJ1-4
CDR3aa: CASGDRGWEKLFF
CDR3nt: TGTGCCAGCGGCGACAGGGGATGGGAAAAACTGTTTTTT

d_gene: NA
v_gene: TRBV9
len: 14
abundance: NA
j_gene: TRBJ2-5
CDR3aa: CASARRGGKETQYF
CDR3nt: TGTGCCAGCGCGAGGAGGGGGGGGAAAGAGACCCAGTACTTC

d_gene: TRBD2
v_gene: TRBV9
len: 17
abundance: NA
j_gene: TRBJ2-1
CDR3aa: CASSVESRGRDNNEQFF
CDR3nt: TGTGCCAGCAGCGTAGAGAGTCGCGGGAGGGACAACAATGAGCAGTTCTTC

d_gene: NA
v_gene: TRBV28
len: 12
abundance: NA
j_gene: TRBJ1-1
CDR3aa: CASSKAGTRAFF
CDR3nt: TGTGCCAGCAGTAAAGCCGGGACAAGGGCTTTCTTT

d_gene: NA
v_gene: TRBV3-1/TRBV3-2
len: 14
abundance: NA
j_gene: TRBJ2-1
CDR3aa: CASSQAGGGFEQFF
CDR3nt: TGTGCCAGCAGCCAAGCGGGCGGGGGCTTCGAGCAGTTCTTC